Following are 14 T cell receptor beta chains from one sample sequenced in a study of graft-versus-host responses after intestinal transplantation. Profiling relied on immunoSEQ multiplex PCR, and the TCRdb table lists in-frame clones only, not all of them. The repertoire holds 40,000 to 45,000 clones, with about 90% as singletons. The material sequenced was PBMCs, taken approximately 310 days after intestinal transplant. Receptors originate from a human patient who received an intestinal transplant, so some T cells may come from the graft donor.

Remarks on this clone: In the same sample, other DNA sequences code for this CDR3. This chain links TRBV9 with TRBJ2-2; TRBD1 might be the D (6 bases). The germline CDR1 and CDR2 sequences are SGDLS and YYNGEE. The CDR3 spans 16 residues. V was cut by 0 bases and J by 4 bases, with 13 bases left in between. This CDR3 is CASSVVGARGTGELFF. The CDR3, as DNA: TGTGCCAGCAGCGTAGTGGGGGCGAGAGGCACCGGGGAGCTGTTTTTT.

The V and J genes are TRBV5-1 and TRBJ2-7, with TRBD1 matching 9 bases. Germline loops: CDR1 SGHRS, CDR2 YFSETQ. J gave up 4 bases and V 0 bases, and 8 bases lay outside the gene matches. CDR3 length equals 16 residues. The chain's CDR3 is CASSLAGQGLLYEQYF. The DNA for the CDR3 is TGCGCCAGCAGCTTGGCGGGACAGGGCTTGTTGTACGAGCAGTACTTC.

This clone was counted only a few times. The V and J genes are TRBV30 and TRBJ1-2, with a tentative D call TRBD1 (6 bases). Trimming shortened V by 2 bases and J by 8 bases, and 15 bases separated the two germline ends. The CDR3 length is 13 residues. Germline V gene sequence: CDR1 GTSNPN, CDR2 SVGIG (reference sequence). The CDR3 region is CAWSPGTNGGYTF. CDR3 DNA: TGTGCCTGGAGTCCCGGGACAAACGGCGGCTACACCTTC.

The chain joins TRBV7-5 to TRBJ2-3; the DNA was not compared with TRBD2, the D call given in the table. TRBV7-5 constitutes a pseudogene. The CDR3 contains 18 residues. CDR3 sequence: CVRSLSGVRGHSTDTQYF. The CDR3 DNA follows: TGTGTCAGAAGCTTATCGGGAGTCCGGGGCCATAGCACAGATACGCAGTATTTT.

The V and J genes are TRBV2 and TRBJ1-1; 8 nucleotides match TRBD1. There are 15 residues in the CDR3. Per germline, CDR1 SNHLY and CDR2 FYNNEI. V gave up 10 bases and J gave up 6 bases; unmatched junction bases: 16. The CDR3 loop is CAIDGQGKWAAEAFF. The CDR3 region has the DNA TGTGCCATCGATGGACAGGGCAAGTGGGCCGCTGAAGCTTTCTTT.

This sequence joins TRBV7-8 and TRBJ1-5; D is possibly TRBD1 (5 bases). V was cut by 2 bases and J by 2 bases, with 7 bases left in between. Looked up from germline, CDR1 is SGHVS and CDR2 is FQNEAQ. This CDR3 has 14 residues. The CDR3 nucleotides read TGTGCCAGCAGCTTAAGCAGGGGCAATCAGCCCCAGCATTTT. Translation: CASSLSRGNQPQHF.

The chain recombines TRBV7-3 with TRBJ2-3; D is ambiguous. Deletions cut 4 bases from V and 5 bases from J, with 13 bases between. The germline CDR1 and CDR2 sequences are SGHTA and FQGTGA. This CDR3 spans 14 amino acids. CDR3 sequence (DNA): TGTGCCAGCAGCTCAGTGGGCCCCGGAGATACGCAGTATTTT. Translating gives CASSSVGPGDTQYF.

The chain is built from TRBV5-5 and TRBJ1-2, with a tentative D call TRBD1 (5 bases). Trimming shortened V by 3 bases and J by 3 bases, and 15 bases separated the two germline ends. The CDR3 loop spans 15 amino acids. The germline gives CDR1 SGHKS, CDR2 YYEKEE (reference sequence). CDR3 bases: TGTGCCAGCAGCTCGGGGGTCCTCACTTACTATGGCTACACCTTC. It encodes CASSSGVLTYYGYTF.

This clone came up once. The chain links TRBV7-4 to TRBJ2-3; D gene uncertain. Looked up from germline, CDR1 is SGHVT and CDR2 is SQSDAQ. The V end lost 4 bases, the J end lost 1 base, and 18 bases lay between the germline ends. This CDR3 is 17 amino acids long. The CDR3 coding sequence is TGTGCCAGCAGCTGCCCCTTAACACCCGACGGCACAGATACGCAGTATTTT. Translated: CASSCPLTPDGTDTQYF.

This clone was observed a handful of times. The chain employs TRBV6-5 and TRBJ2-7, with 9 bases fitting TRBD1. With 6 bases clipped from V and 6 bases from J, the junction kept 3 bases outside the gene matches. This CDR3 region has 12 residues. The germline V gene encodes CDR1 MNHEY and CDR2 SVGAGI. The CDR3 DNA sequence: TGTGCCAGCAGCAGACAGGGGGGCGAGCAGTACTTC. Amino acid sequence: CASSRQGGEQYF.

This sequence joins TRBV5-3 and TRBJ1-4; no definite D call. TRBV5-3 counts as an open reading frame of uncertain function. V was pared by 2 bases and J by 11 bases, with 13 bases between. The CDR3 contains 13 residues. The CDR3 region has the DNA TGTGCCAGAAGCTTTCCGGCGGAGGGTAAACTGTTTTTT. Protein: CARSFPAEGKLFF.

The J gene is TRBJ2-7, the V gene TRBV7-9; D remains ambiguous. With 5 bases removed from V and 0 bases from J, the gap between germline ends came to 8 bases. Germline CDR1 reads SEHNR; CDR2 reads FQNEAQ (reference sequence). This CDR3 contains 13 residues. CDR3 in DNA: TGTGCCAGCAGCAAACCACTCTCCTACGAGCAGTACTTC. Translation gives CASSKPLSYEQYF.

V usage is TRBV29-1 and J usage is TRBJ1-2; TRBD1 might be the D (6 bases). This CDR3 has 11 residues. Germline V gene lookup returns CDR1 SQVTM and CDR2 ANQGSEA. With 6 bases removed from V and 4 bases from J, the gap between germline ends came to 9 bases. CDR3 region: CSVETGYGYTF. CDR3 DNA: TGCAGCGTAGAGACAGGCTATGGCTACACCTTC.

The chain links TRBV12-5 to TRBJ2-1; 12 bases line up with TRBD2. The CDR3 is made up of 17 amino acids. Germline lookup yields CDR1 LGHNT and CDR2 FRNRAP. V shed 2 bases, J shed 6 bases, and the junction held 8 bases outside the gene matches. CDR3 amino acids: CASGLIFGTSGFNEQFF. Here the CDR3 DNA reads TGTGCTAGTGGTTTGATCTTTGGGACTAGCGGGTTCAATGAGCAGTTCTTC.